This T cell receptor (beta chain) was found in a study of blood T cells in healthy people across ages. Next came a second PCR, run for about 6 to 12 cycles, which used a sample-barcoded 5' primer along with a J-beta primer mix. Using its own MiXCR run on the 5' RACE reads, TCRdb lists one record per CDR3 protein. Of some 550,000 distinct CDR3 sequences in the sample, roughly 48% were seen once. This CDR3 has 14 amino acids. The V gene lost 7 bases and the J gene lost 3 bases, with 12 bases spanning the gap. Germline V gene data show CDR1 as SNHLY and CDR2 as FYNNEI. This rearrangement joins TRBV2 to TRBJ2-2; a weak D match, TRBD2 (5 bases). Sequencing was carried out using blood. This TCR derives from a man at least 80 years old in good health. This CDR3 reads CASTAGMYTGELFF. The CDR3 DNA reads TGTGCCAGCACCGCGGGCATGTACACCGGGGAGCTGTTTTTT.